Listed here are 29 T cell receptor beta chains from one sample, sequenced in a study of patients and donors after allogeneic stem cell transplantation. One entry per CDR3 protein results from TCRdb running MiXCR on the RT-PCR reads. The sample consists of 150,000 to 200,000 distinct CDR3 sequences, around 28% of them appearing once. The sample taken for sequencing was blood, either unsorted or a sorted T cell fraction (not recorded which). These receptors came from a human donor who was either an allogeneic HSCT recipient or a stem cell or donor lymphocyte infusion donor (not recorded which). It is not recorded whose cells these are; they may come from a transplant donor.

This clonotype appeared many times. The V and J genes are TRBV12-3 or TRBV12-4 and TRBJ1-5; D gene ambiguous. The V gene lost 1 base and the J gene lost 6 bases, with 4 bases spanning the gap. The CDR3 extends over 12 amino acids. The DNA for the CDR3 is TGTGCCAGCAGTTTAGGTTTTCAGCCCCAGCATTTT. Its protein is CASSLGFQPQHF.

This chain joins TRBV10-3 and TRBJ2-5, with 7 positions matching TRBD1. This CDR3 is 14 amino acids long. V shed 5 bases and J 4 bases; nucleotides not matched to a gene: 7. Germline lookup yields CDR1 ENHRY and CDR2 SYGVKD. The CDR3 loop reads CAISTSGGVETQYF. In DNA, the CDR3 is TGTGCCATCAGTACATCAGGGGGAGTAGAGACCCAGTACTTC.

This clonotype has just a few counts. V is TRBV9 and J is TRBJ1-4; 8 nucleotides match TRBD1. J was trimmed by 5 bases and V by 2 bases; bases with no gene match: 5. This CDR3 is 15 amino acids long. Germline CDR1 and CDR2: SGDLS and YYNGEE. The CDR3 here is CASSVGQVRNEKLFF. The CDR3, as DNA: TGTGCCAGCAGCGTGGGACAGGTGCGGAATGAAAAACTGTTTTTT.

This clonotype was seen a few times. This chain connects TRBV15 to TRBJ2-7; D perhaps matches TRBD2 (6 bases). Germline-derived CDR1 and CDR2 are LNHNV and YYDKDF (reference sequence). The germline V and J ends were trimmed by 0 bases and 1 base, with 10 bases remaining between them. The CDR3 sequence is 15 residues long. The CDR3 region is CATSRDRDLSYEQYF. CDR3 DNA: TGTGCCACCAGCAGAGATCGGGACTTATCCTACGAGCAGTACTTC.

In this sample, this clonotype turned up once. This chain joins TRBV7-2 and TRBJ2-1, with a tentative D call TRBD2 (6 bases). CDR3 length equals 14 residues. Germline loops: CDR1 SGHTA, CDR2 FQGNSA. Trimming cost V 1 base and J 12 bases, with 16 bases left between them. CDR3 in DNA: TGTGCCAGCAGCTTAGACGCCGATAAGGGAGGGCAGTTCTTC. Its translation is CASSLDADKGGQFF.

The genes are TRBV7-2 and TRBJ2-2; 11 nucleotides agree with TRBD2. Germline loops: CDR1 SGHTA, CDR2 FQGNSA. Losses at the gene ends were 1 base for V and 6 bases for J; bases not matched to a gene: 13. The CDR3 sequence is 19 residues long. The CDR3 coding sequence is TGTGCCAGCAGCTTAGGGGTCCGTAGCGGGAGGGCCCCCCCCGGGGAGCTGTTTTTT. This gives the protein CASSLGVRSGRAPPGELFF.

This clonotype showed up just a few times. This sequence joins TRBV5-6 and TRBJ1-4; tentative D call: TRBD1 (5 bases). V lost 6 bases to trimming and J lost 7 bases, with 16 bases between them. The CDR3 consists of 14 residues. Per the germline V gene, CDR1 is SGHDT and CDR2 is YYEEEE. CDR3 sequence reads: CASTMGLRGEKLFF. The DNA for the CDR3 is TGTGCCAGCACCATGGGACTGAGGGGTGAAAAACTGTTTTTT.

V and J are TRBV27 and TRBJ2-1; D possibly corresponds to TRBD2 (6 bases). V lost 6 bases and J 8 bases, leaving 20 bases between the germline ends. The CDR3 length is 15 residues. Germline CDR1 MNHEY, CDR2 SMNVEV (reference sequence). The CDR3 spells CASSQIGGPADEQFF. The CDR3 DNA is TGTGCCAGCAGCCAAATCGGGGGACCCGCGGATGAGCAGTTCTTC.

The chain is built from TRBV15 and TRBJ2-7, with 11 bases identical to TRBD1. This CDR3 comprises 17 residues. Trimming removed 2 bases from V and 3 bases from J; junction bases left unmatched: 9. Germline assignment: CDR1 LNHNV and CDR2 YYDKDF (reference sequence). This CDR3 is CATSRPSTGTGGYEQYF. DNA of the CDR3: TGTGCCACCAGCAGACCAAGCACCGGGACAGGGGGCTACGAGCAGTACTTC. The full variable domain, its missing parts supplied by reference TRBV15 and TRBJ2-7, is DAMVIQNPRYQVTQFGKPVTLSCSQTLNHNVMYWYQQKSSQAPKLLFHYYDKDFNNEADTPDNFQSRRPNTSFCFLDIRSPGLGDTAMYLCATSRPSTGTGGYEQYFGPGTRLTVT.

Here the CDR3 reads CATRASIYEQYF. The CDR3, as DNA: TGTGCCACTAGGGCTAGCATCTACGAGCAGTACTTC. The genes are TRBV27 and TRBJ2-7; D perhaps matches TRBD2 (5 bases). V was trimmed by 10 bases and J by 3 bases, leaving 13 bases between them. CDR3 size: 12 residues. The germline gives CDR1 MNHEY, CDR2 SMNVEV (reference sequence).

On this clonotype itself: The junction does not match germline at one end; this may be a read error. The rearrangement links TRBV7-7 to TRBJ1-1; D not certain. CDR3 length: 13 residues. Looked up from germline, CDR1 is SSHAT and CDR2 is FNYEAQ (reference sequence). This CDR3 reads CASSSTPNTEAFF. CDR3 nucleotide sequence: TGTGCTAGCAGCTCAACACCGAACACTGAAGCTTTCTTT.

This clonotype was detected only a few times. This chain joins TRBV10-3 and TRBJ2-5; the match to TRBD2 covers 7 bases. The CDR3 consists of 14 residues. With 3 bases clipped from V and 2 bases from J, the junction kept 3 bases outside the gene matches. CDR1 and CDR2 (germline): ENHRY, SYGVKD. The CDR3 spells CAISDAGAQETQYF. CDR3 DNA: TGTGCCATCAGTGATGCGGGAGCGCAAGAGACCCAGTACTTC.

This clonotype was recorded many times. V gene TRBV7-9 combines with J gene TRBJ1-2; no firm D call. The length of the CDR3 is 12 residues. Trimming took 4 bases from V and 8 from J, leaving 11 bases between them. From germline, CDR1 is SEHNR and CDR2 FQNEAQ (reference sequence). CDR3 DNA: TGTGCCAGCAGCTCCACCCTAGTGGGCTACACCTTC. Amino acids: CASSSTLVGYTF.

This clonotype has a handful of counts. The chain employs TRBV19 and TRBJ2-1; 15 nucleotides agree with TRBD2. Germline V lookup: CDR1 LNHDA, CDR2 SQIVND (reference sequence). The CDR3 sequence is 17 residues long. Unmatched junction bases numbered 6, after V lost 5 bases and J lost 4 bases. In DNA form, the CDR3 reads TGTGCCAGTAGTGCCAGGGGACTAGCGGGAGGTTACAATGAGCAGTTCTTC. As protein: CASSARGLAGGYNEQFF. The full variable domain, with the rest looked up from reference TRBV19 and TRBJ2-1, is DGGITQSPKYLFRKEGQNVTLSCEQNLNHDAMYWYRQDPGQGLRLIYYSQIVNDFQKGDIAEGYSVSREKKESFPLTVTSAQKNPTAFYLCASSARGLAGGYNEQFFGPGTRLTVL.

This chain uses TRBV4-2 with TRBJ2-7; D not resolved. Germline loops: CDR1 LGHNA, CDR2 YNFKEQ. The CDR3 covers 15 residues. Trimming took off 0 bases at V and 4 bases at J, with 13 bases between the two ends. The CDR3 region is CASSQEGTAPYEQYF. The CDR3 coding sequence is TGTGCCAGCAGCCAAGAAGGCACCGCCCCTTACGAGCAGTACTTC.

This clonotype was found once. This chain connects TRBV24-1 to TRBJ2-5; maybe TRBD2 (5 bases). V lost 4 bases and J lost 1, with 12 bases in between. Germline V gene data show CDR1 as KGHDR and CDR2 as SFDVKD. The CDR3 covers 15 residues. CDR3 bases: TGTGCCACCAGTGACCCTTCTAGCAGCCAAGAGACCCAGTACTTC. Translation gives CATSDPSSSQETQYF.

This clonotype was detected a few times. The chain uses TRBV6-2 or TRBV6-3 and TRBJ2-7; D may be TRBD2 (6 bases). CDR3 length equals 11 residues. CDR1 and CDR2 from the germline V gene are MNHEY and SVGEGT. Deletions cut 8 bases from V and 6 bases from J, with 11 bases between. The CDR3 spells CASRFGGEQYF. CDR3 DNA sequence: TGTGCCAGCCGGTTCGGGGGCGAGCAGTACTTC.

This chain connects TRBV12-3 or TRBV12-4 to TRBJ2-3; TRBD2 matches 12 bases. The CDR3 runs to 16 residues. V trimming: 6 bases; J trimming: 6 bases; junction bases outside the gene matches: 10. CDR3 bases: TGTGCCAGCAGAAGGAGGACTAGCGGGAATCGGGATACGCAGTATTTT. Its protein product is CASRRRTSGNRDTQYF.

This rearrangement joins TRBV20-1 to TRBJ1-2, with D tentatively TRBD1 (6 bases). The CDR3 totals 15 residues. V gave up 6 bases and J gave up 4 bases, with 21 bases separating them. Per the germline V gene, CDR1 is DFQATT and CDR2 is SNEGSKA (reference sequence). For the CDR3, the DNA is TGCAGTGCCCAAGGGGGAGATTTGGGGCCCTATGGCTACACCTTC. Its translation: CSAQGGDLGPYGYTF.

This clonotype was picked up a small number of times. V and J are TRBV5-5 and TRBJ1-4; no clear D gene. The V end was cut by 2 bases, the J end by 6 bases, with 2 bases between. The germline gives CDR1 SGHKS, CDR2 YYEKEE (reference sequence). This CDR3 is 11 amino acids long. The CDR3 is CASSFDEKLFF. CDR3 DNA: TGTGCCAGCAGCTTTGATGAAAAACTGTTTTTT.

Turning to this clonotype: One junction end does not reproduce the germline sequence, and a read error may be involved. The chain is built from TRBV7-7 and TRBJ2-2; D unclear. There are 15 residues in the CDR3. Germline CDR1 SSHAT, CDR2 FNYEAQ (reference sequence). The CDR3 sequence is CASSLRPLGTGELFF. The CDR3 nucleotides are TGTGCTAGCAGCTTAAGACCCTTAGGAACCGGGGAGCTGTTTTTT. The full variable domain, rest sourced from reference TRBV7-7 and TRBJ2-2, is GAGVSQSPRYKVTKRGQDVTLRCDPISSHATLYWYQQALGQGPEFLTYFNYEAQPDKSGLPSDRFSAERPEGSISTLTIQRTEQRDSAMYRCASSLRPLGTGELFFGEGSRLTVL.

The chain links TRBV12-3 or TRBV12-4 to TRBJ2-6, with D possibly being TRBD2 (5 bases). The V gene lost 1 base and the J gene lost 4 bases, with 8 bases spanning the gap. The CDR3 extends over 15 amino acids. CDR3 in DNA: TGTGCCAGCAGTTTAGTAGGGAGCGGGGCCAACGTCCTGACTTTC. As protein: CASSLVGSGANVLTF.

A few counts support this clonotype. The CDR3 coding sequence is TGTGCCATCAGGGACAGGGTGAACACTGAAGCTTTCTTT. Protein product: CAIRDRVNTEAFF. The chain employs TRBV10-3 and TRBJ1-1; TRBD1 agrees at 8 bases. V lost 6 bases, J lost 0 bases, and 0 bases stayed unmatched. The CDR3 contains 13 residues. Germline V CDR1 and CDR2: ENHRY, SYGVKD.

This clonotype was detected a few times. The chain uses TRBV7-6 and TRBJ2-3; 8 bases are a match to TRBD1. Germline lookup yields CDR1 SGHVS and CDR2 FNYEAQ. The junction had 12 bases not matched to a gene; V was cut back by 3 bases and J by 4 bases. The CDR3 sequence is 17 residues long. CDR3 amino acids: CASSFPRSDRDSDTQYF. The CDR3 nucleotides read TGTGCCAGCAGCTTCCCGAGGTCGGACAGGGACTCAGATACGCAGTATTTT.

This clonotype was observed many times. The CDR3 DNA follows: TGTGCCAGCAGTTATGCCGCGGCAGGGGGGTATTCACCCCTCCACTTT. Translated: CASSYAAAGGYSPLHF. The chain carries TRBV6-5 and TRBJ1-6; 7 bases are shared with TRBD1. This CDR3 is built from 16 residues. Trimming took 3 bases from V and 8 from J; bases not matched to a gene: 10. Germline CDR1 and CDR2: MNHEY and SVGAGI.

The chain carries TRBV7-3 and TRBJ2-1; no definite D call. This CDR3 has 15 amino acids. In germline, CDR1 is SGHTA, CDR2 FQGTGA. Between the trimmed V and J ends, which lost 5 bases and 4 bases, there was a span of 15 bases. The CDR3 DNA reads TGTGCCAGCAGCCCCCGCCCGGGTCCTTACAATGAGCAGTTCTTC. This codes for CASSPRPGPYNEQFF.

This clonotype was counted only a few times. The chain combines TRBV7-2 with TRBJ2-3; no reliable D call. Germline CDR1 reads SGHTA; CDR2 reads FQGNSA. V lost 5 bases and J 2 bases, leaving 5 bases between the germline ends. The CDR3 consists of 12 residues. CDR3 DNA sequence: TGTGCCAGCAGCGCTTACACAGATACGCAGTATTTT. It encodes CASSAYTDTQYF.

J is TRBJ2-1 and V is TRBV12-3 or TRBV12-4, with D unclear. CDR3 length equals 12 residues. V was shortened by 5 bases and J by 7 bases, with 9 bases between the two germline ends. CDR3 nucleotides: TGTGCCAGCAGTATCGAGCAGAATGAGCAGTTCTTC. As protein: CASSIEQNEQFF.

This rearrangement joins TRBV28 to TRBJ2-7; possible D gene TRBD2, 6 bases. Trimming pared 5 bases from V and 4 bases from J, leaving 18 bases between. The CDR3 has 15 residues. Germline V gene data show CDR1 as MDHEN and CDR2 as SYDVKM. Here the CDR3 reads CASSTEEGHNYEQYF. The CDR3 region has the DNA TGTGCCAGCAGTACGGAGGAGGGCCATAATTACGAGCAGTACTTC.